Included here is one T cell receptor beta chain sequence, with context. As yet, its antigen is unknown. This sample stems from a study of PD-L1 blockade in urothelial cancer. On the study more broadly: When patients started atezolizumab around 2014, it was given at 1,200 mg intravenously every 3 weeks. Blood underwent analysis 3 weeks (second dose) and 6 weeks after treatment began. The median T cell count in blood samples was some 150,000.

Germline lookup yields CDR1 SNHLY and CDR2 FYNNEI. The CDR3 contains 15 residues. V lost 5 bases, J lost 1 base, and 5 bases stayed unmatched. Specified time point: pretreatment peripheral blood. Regarding the study as a whole: Clonality of blood TCR below the median before treatment predicted better survival.

Produced via immunoSEQ multiplex PCR; TCRdb's table is partial and in-frame only. The repertoire consists of 100,000 to 150,000 clones, with roughly 84% occurring once and the leading ten covering 3.2%. The origin of this receptor is a man aged 50-59 years with urothelial cancer. This specimen consisted of PBMCs, obtained around atezolizumab (anti-PD-L1) treatment. The gene calls are TRBV2 and TRBJ2-3; 8 bases fit TRBD2. The CDR3 nucleotides read TGTGCCAGCAGTATTAGCGGGATCCGCACAGATACGCAGTATTTT. As protein: CASSISGIRTDTQYF.